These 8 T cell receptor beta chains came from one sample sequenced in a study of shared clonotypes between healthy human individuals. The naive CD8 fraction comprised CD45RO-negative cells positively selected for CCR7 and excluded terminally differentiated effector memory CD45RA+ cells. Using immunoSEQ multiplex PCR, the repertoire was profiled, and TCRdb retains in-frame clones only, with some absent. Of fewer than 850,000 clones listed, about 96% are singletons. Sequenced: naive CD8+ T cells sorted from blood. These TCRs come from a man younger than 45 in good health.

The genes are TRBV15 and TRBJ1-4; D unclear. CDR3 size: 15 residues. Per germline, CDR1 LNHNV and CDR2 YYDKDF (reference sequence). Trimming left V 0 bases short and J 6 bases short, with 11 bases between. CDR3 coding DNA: TGTGCCACCAGCAGAGAGAGAGTCAACGATGAAAAACTGTTTTTT. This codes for CATSRERVNDEKLFF.

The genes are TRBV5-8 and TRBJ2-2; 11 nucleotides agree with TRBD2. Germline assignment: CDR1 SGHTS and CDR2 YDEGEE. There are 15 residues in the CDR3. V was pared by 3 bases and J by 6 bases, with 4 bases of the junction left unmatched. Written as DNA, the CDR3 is TGTGCCAGCAGCTGGGCACTAGCGGGAGCCGGGGAGCTGTTTTTT. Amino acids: CASSWALAGAGELFF.

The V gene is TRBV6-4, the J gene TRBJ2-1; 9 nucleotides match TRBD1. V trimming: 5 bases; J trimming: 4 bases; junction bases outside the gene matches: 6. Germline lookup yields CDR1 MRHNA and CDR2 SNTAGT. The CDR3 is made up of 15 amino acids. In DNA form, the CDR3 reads TGTGCCAGCAGTCAACAGGGGGCGTCTTACAATGAGCAGTTCTTC. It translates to CASSQQGASYNEQFF.

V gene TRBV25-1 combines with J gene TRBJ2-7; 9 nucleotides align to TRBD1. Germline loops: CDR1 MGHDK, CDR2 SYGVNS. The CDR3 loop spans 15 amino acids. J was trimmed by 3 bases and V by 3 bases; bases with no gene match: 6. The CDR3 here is CASSDQTGGSYEQYF. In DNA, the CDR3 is TGTGCCAGCAGTGACCAGACAGGGGGAAGCTACGAGCAGTACTTC.

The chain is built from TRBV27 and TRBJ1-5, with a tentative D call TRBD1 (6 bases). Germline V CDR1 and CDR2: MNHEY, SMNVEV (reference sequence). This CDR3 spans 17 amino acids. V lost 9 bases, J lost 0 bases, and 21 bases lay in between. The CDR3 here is CARLTGTPYYSNQPQHF. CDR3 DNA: TGTGCCAGGTTGACCGGGACACCTTACTATAGCAATCAGCCCCAGCATTTT.

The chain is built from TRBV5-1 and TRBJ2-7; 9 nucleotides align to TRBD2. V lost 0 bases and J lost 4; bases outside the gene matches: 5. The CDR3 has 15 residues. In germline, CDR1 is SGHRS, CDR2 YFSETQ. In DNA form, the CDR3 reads TGCGCCAGCAGCTTGGGACTAGCGGTAGTGTACGAGCAGTACTTC. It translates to CASSLGLAVVYEQYF.

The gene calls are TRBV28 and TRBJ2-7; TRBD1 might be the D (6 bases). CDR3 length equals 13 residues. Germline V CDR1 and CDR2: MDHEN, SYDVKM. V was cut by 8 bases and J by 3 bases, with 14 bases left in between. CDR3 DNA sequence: TGTGCCAGCGGCCGACAGGCGGGCTACGAGCAGTACTTC. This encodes CASGRQAGYEQYF.

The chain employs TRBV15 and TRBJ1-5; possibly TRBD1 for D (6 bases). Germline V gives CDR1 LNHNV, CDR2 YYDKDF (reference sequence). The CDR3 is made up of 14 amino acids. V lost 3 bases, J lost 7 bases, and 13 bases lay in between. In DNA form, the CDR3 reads TGTGCCACCAGCAGCGAACAGGGTTGGCAGCCCCAGCATTTT. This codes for CATSSEQGWQPQHF.